The 4 T cell receptor beta chains below were found in one sample sequenced in a study of blood T cell repertoires in COVID-19. Sequenced by immunoSEQ multiplex PCR; TCRdb stores in-frame clones only, minus some. The data show hundreds of thousands of clones, 75% to 90% seen once. Material for sequencing was peripheral blood. The receptors originated from a woman aged 55-69 years with COVID-19, enrolled during active disease.

The rearrangement joins TRBV27 to TRBJ2-7; the match to TRBD1 covers 10 bases. J gave up 2 bases and V 4 bases, and 8 bases lay outside the gene matches. The CDR3 is 16 residues long. From germline, CDR1 is MNHEY and CDR2 SMNVEV (reference sequence). This chain's CDR3 is CASSWTGTGVPYEQYF. Here the CDR3 DNA reads TGTGCCAGCAGTTGGACCGGGACAGGGGTTCCCTACGAGCAGTACTTC.

Written as DNA, the CDR3 is TGTGCCAGCAGTTTAACCTATAATTCACCCCTCCACTTT. Protein sequence: CASSLTYNSPLHF. This sequence joins TRBV6-5 and TRBJ1-6; D ambiguous. Per germline, CDR1 MNHEY and CDR2 SVGAGI. V was shortened by 4 bases and J by 2 bases, with 3 bases between the two germline ends. This CDR3 contains 13 residues.

V usage is TRBV5-1 and J usage is TRBJ1-2; D ambiguous. Germline CDR1 and CDR2: SGHRS and YFSETQ. This CDR3 is 13 amino acids long. V dropped 0 bases and J dropped 8 bases, with 11 bases sitting between them. CDR3 region: CASSLDRVEGYTF. DNA of the CDR3: TGCGCCAGCAGCTTGGACCGCGTCGAAGGCTACACCTTC.

CDR3 DNA sequence: TGTGCCAGCAGTTACGCAGGGGGATCTCAAGGCTACACCTTC. Translating it yields CASSYAGGSQGYTF. The rearrangement joins TRBV6-2 or TRBV6-3 to TRBJ1-2, with 7 bases fitting TRBD1. The ends lost 2 bases at V and 8 bases at J; junction bases unmatched: 8. The V gene's germline CDR1 is MNHEY and CDR2 SVGEGT. This CDR3 is 14 amino acids long.